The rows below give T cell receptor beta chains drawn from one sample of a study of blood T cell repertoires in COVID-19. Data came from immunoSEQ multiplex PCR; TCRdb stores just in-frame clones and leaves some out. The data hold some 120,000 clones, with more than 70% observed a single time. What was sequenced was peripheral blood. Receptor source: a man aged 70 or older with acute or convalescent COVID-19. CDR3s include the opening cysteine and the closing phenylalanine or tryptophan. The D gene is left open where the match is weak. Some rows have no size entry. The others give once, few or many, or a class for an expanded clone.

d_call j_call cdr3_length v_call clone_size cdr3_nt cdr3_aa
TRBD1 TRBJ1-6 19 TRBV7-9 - TGTGCCAGCAGTTCAAGGCGGCAGGGGGGCCAGTCCTATAATTCACCCCTCCACTTT CASSSRRQGGQSYNSPLHF
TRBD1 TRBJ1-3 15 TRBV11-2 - TGTGCCAGCAGCTTAGATGTGACAGGGGGAAACACCATATATTTT CASSLDVTGGNTIYF
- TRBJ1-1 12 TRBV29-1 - TGCAGCGTTATACAGGGAACCACTGAAGCTTTCTTT CSVIQGTTEAFF
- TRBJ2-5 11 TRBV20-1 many TGCAGTGCTAGAATGGGGAGCGACGAGTACTTC CSARMGSDEYF
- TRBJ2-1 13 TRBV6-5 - TGTGCCAGTCTTGCCCCCGGGGGTAATGAGCAGTTCTTC CASLAPGGNEQFF
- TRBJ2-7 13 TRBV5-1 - TGCGCCAGCAGCTTACAGGCGTCCTACGAGCAGTACTTC CASSLQASYEQYF
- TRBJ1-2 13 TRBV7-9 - TGTGCAACCAAGCCGGATCTAAAGGGGGGCTACACCTTC CATKPDLKGGYTF
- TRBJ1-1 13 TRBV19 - TGTGCCAGTAGTATCTGGCCTTGGACTGAAGCTTTCTTT CASSIWPWTEAFF
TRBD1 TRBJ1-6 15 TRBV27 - TGTGCCAGCAGTCCATTTCCCGGGACAGCCTCACCCCTCCACTTT CASSPFPGTASPLHF
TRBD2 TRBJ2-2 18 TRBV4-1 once TGCGCCAGCAGCCAAGGACTAGCGGGGATGGGGAACACCGGGGAGCTGTTTTTT CASSQGLAGMGNTGELFF
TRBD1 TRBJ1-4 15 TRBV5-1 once TGCGCCAGCAGCTTGGGCTCGACAGGGAATGAAAAACTGTTTTTT CASSLGSTGNEKLFF
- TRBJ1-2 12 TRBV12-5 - TGTGCTAGTGGTTTGGTACGGAGCCACTACACCTTC CASGLVRSHYTF
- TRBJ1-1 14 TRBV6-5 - TGTGCCAGCAGCCTAATGTCAGGTCAGGCTGAAGCTTTCTTT CASSLMSGQAEAFF
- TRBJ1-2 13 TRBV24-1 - TGTGCCACCAGTGATTTGCAAGGGAGAGGCTACACCTTC CATSDLQGRGYTF
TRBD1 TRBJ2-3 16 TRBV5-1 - TGCGCCAGCCGGTTAGGGACAGGGAGTTGGGCAGATACGCAGTATTTT CASRLGTGSWADTQYF
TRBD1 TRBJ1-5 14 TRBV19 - TGTGCCAGTAGTGGGGGACAGATCAATCAGCCCCAGCATTTT CASSGGQINQPQHF
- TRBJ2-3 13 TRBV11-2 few TGTGCCAGCAGCTCGGTTTTCACAGATACGCAGTATTTT CASSSVFTDTQYF
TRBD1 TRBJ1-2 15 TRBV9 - TGTGCCAGCAGCGGCGGAGGACAGGGGGCGGGTGGCTACACCTTC CASSGGGQGAGGYTF
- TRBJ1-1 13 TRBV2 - TGTGCCAGCAGCGCGACAGTAAACACTGAAGCTTTCTTT CASSATVNTEAFF
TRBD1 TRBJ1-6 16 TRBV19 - TGTGCCAGTAGTCCCCGGACAGGGAAGGAAAATTCACCCCTCCACTTT CASSPRTGKENSPLHF
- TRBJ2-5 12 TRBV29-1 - TGCAGCGTTGTTATCCGGGGAGAGACCCAGTACTTC CSVVIRGETQYF
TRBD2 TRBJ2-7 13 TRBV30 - TGTGCCTCGAGGCGGGGGACCTCCTACGAGCAGTACTTC CASRRGTSYEQYF
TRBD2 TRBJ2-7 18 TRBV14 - TGTGCCAGCAGCAGGACGGCCGGGGGGGCGTTGGCCACCTACGAGCAGTACTTC CASSRTAGGALATYEQYF
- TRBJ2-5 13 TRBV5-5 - TGTGCCAGCAGCTTCGACAGTGAAGAGACCCAGTACTTC CASSFDSEETQYF
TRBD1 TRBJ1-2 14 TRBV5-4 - TGTGCCAGCAGCTGGTCAGGGGGCGGCTATGGCTACACCTTC CASSWSGGGYGYTF
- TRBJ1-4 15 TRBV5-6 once TGTGCCAGCAGCTCTATTCGGGTAACTAATGAAAAACTGTTTTTT CASSSIRVTNEKLFF
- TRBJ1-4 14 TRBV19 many TGTGCCAGTAGTATAGCCCCAGGGCTAGAAAAACTGTTTTTT CASSIAPGLEKLFF
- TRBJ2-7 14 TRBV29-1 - TGCAGCGTTGGAGGGGGGGCGGGACGAAATGAGCAGTACTTC CSVGGGAGRNEQYF
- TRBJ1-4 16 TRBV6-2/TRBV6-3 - TGTGCCAGCAGTTACTCCCCTGGCCAGGGCGGAGAAAAACTGTTTTTT CASSYSPGQGGEKLFF
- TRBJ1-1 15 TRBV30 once TGTGCCTGGTCCCGGGTGGGGCGGTTAGACACTGAAGCTTTCTTT CAWSRVGRLDTEAFF
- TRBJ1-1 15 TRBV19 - TGTGCCAGTAGTAAACTACAGGGATCGTACACTGAAGCTTTCTTT CASSKLQGSYTEAFF
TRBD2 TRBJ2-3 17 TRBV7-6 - TGTGCCAGCAGCTTCCTACTAGCGGGGGGGCAGGCAGATACGCAGTATTTT CASSFLLAGGQADTQYF
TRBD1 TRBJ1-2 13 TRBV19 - TGTGCCAGTAAACCCAGGGGGTCTAGTGGCTACACCTTC CASKPRGSSGYTF
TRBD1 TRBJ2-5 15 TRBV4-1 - TGCGCCAGCAGCCACGACAGGGGAGCTAAAGAGACCCAGTACTTC CASSHDRGAKETQYF
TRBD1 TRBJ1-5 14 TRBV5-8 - TGTGCCAGCAGCAAAGGGACAGGCAATCAGCCCCAGCATTTT CASSKGTGNQPQHF
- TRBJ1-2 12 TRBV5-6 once TGTGCCAGCCAAGGGAGCGGCTATGGCTACACCTTC CASQGSGYGYTF
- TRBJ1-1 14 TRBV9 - TGTGCCAGCAGCGTAGTTGGGGCCAGCACTGAAGCTTTCTTT CASSVVGASTEAFF
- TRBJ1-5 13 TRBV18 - TGTGCCAGCTCACCCGGGAGCGATCAGCCCCAGCATTTT CASSPGSDQPQHF
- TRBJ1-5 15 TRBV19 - TGTGCCAGTAGTATAGTCACTCACCCGCATCAGCCCCAGCATTTT CASSIVTHPHQPQHF
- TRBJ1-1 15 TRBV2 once TGTGCCAGCAGGACCCTACAGGCCTCGAACACTGAAGCTTTCTTT CASRTLQASNTEAFF
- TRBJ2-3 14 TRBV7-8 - TGTGCCAGCAGCTTAGTACAGAGCACAGATACGCAGTATTTT CASSLVQSTDTQYF